This T cell receptor (beta chain) was documented in a study of response to subunit inactivated influenza vaccine. Study-level points and caveats: It was suggested by the authors that few new T cells are recruited by each seasonal influenza vaccination.

Many counts were recorded for this clonotype. As yet, its antigen is unknown. TCRdb analysed the RT-PCR reads with MiXCR anew, one entry per CDR3 protein. The table records around 710,000 distinct CDR3 sequences, around 14% of them present only once. The TCR comes from a man aged 45-65 years who received an inactivated influenza vaccine. This sample comprised PBMCs from blood, obtained about 14 days before vaccination.

The CDR3 here is CAWTPGSSYNSPLHF. CDR3 DNA sequence: TGTGCCTGGACCCCGGGCAGCTCCTATAATTCACCCCTCCACTTT. The V gene is TRBV30, the J gene TRBJ1-6; D gene uncertain. CDR3 length equals 15 residues. The germline V gene encodes CDR1 GTSNPN and CDR2 SVGIG (reference sequence). V was pared by 4 bases and J by 0 bases, with 10 bases between.